A selection of T cell receptor beta chains follows, all from one sample in a study of blood T cell repertoires in COVID-19. This table comes from immunoSEQ multiplex PCR, and its TCRdb copy is limited to in-frame clones, with some not included. The sample lists 190,000 or so clones; about 90% were seen once. Specimen: PBMCs or T cells enriched from blood (not recorded which). The receptors come from a woman aged 18-29 years who had recovered from COVID-19. Both conserved end residues are part of each CDR3. D genes are given only for firm matches. Only some rows state a clone size, as once, few, many or a class for expanded clones.

>TRBJ1-1|NA|TRBV6-5|TRBD1
CASVSWDSVKAFF
TGTGCCAGCGTGAGCTGGGACAGCGTAAAAGCTTTCTTT
>TRBJ1-5|NA|TRBV6-1|NA
CASSPEGNQPQHF
TGTGCCAGCAGTCCGGAGGGGAATCAGCCCCAGCATTTT
>TRBJ2-7|NA|TRBV7-2|TRBD1
CASSLRDRVYEQYF
TGTGCCAGCAGCTTACGGGACAGGGTTTACGAGCAGTACTTC
>TRBJ2-1|NA|TRBV24-1|NA
CACSTRQTGNEQFF
TGTGCCTGCTCGACCCGGCAGACGGGGAATGAGCAGTTCTTC
>TRBJ2-2|NA|TRBV11-2|TRBD2
CASSLLTGTSVNGELFF
TGTGCCAGCAGCTTACTAACCGGGACTAGCGTTAACGGGGAGCTGTTTTTT
>TRBJ1-2|NA|TRBV5-4|TRBD1
CASSFRGPYGYTF
TGTGCCAGCAGCTTTAGGGGGCCATATGGCTACACCTTC
>TRBJ1-6|once|TRBV19|NA
CASSGQYNSPLHF
TGTGCCAGTAGTGGGCAATATAATTCACCCCTCCACTTT
>TRBJ2-7|once|TRBV7-9|NA
CASSRMGLTYEQYF
TGTGCCAGCAGCCGTATGGGGCTTACCTACGAGCAGTACTTC
>TRBJ1-4|NA|TRBV2|TRBD1
CASNLDRGHGGEKLFF
TGTGCCAGCAACCTTGACAGGGGGCACGGGGGGGAAAAACTGTTTTTT
>TRBJ2-4|NA|TRBV2|TRBD2
CASMSSGGGIQYF
TGTGCCAGCATGTCCAGCGGGGGAGGTATTCAGTACTTC
>TRBJ2-3|once|TRBV28|TRBD2
CASSVPRIAGPTDTQYF
TGTGCCAGCAGTGTGCCACGAATAGCGGGACCCACAGATACGCAGTATTTT
>TRBJ2-3|NA|TRBV4-1|NA
CASSQEGGGRTDTQYF
TGCGCCAGCAGCCAAGAGGGGGGGGGCCGCACAGATACGCAGTATTTT
>TRBJ1-3|NA|TRBV28|NA
CASTRGSLGNTIYF
TGTGCCAGCACCCGGGGGTCCCTGGGAAACACCATATATTTT
>TRBJ2-3|NA|TRBV3-1/TRBV3-2|TRBD2
CASSQALRGGRDTQYF
TGTGCCAGCAGCCAAGCCCTACGGGGGGGCAGAGATACGCAGTATTTT
>TRBJ2-2|NA|TRBV2|NA
CASSGTTNTGELFF
TGTGCCAGCAGTGGGACTACGAACACCGGGGAGCTGTTTTTT
>TRBJ2-7|NA|TRBV5-5|TRBD2
CASSPTGGGQYEQYF
TGTGCCAGCAGCCCCACCGGGGGGGGCCAATACGAGCAGTACTTC
>TRBJ2-1|NA|TRBV5-4|NA
CASSQGLAEQFF
TGTGCCAGCAGCCAGGGCTTAGCTGAGCAGTTCTTC
>TRBJ2-1|NA|TRBV30|NA
CASSYYNNEQFF
TGTGCCTCATCGTACTACAACAATGAGCAGTTCTTC
>TRBJ1-3|NA|TRBV15|TRBD1
CATSQDRAGNTIYF
TGTGCCACCAGCCAAGACAGGGCTGGAAACACCATATATTTT
>TRBJ2-5|NA|TRBV25-1|TRBD1
CASSDPGQGMETQYF
TGTGCCAGCAGTGATCCCGGACAGGGGATGGAGACCCAGTACTTC
>TRBJ2-2|NA|TRBV4-1|TRBD1
CASSQRQGPGELFF
TGCGCCAGCAGCCAGCGACAGGGGCCCGGGGAGCTGTTTTTT
>TRBJ1-2|NA|TRBV30|NA
CAWSSYSAGPYGYTF
TGTGCCTGGAGTAGTTACTCGGCAGGGCCCTACGGCTACACCTTC
>TRBJ1-2|NA|TRBV7-9|NA
CASSSEQGPHYGYTF
TGTGCCAGCAGCTCTGAACAGGGCCCTCACTATGGCTACACCTTC
>TRBJ2-1|NA|TRBV5-1|NA
CASSLERAFYNEQFF
TGCGCCAGCAGCTTGGAGAGGGCTTTCTACAATGAGCAGTTCTTC
>TRBJ2-7|NA|TRBV7-9|TRBD1
CASSLRLDRGLSEQYF
TGTGCCAGCAGCTTACGCCTCGACAGGGGGCTTTCCGAGCAGTACTTC
>TRBJ1-4|NA|TRBV4-1|NA
CASSQVVGVWGEKLFF
TGCGCCAGCAGCCAAGTTGTCGGGGTATGGGGTGAAAAACTGTTTTTT
>TRBJ1-2|NA|TRBV5-1|TRBD1
CASSLGTGTGYGYTF
TGCGCCAGCAGCTTGGGGACAGGGACGGGCTATGGCTACACCTTC
>TRBJ1-3|NA|TRBV2|TRBD1
CASNTGTGAAGNTIYF
TGTGCCAGCAATACCGGGACAGGGGCGGCTGGAAACACCATATATTTT
>TRBJ1-2|NA|TRBV6-1|NA
CASSEEWGLSYGYTF
TGTGCCAGCAGTGAAGAGTGGGGACTTTCCTATGGCTACACCTTC
>TRBJ2-2|NA|TRBV2|NA
CASRKQGSNTGELFF
TGTGCCAGCAGAAAACAGGGATCGAACACCGGGGAGCTGTTTTTT
>TRBJ1-1|NA|TRBV28|NA
CASSPDRMNTEAFF
TGTGCCAGCAGCCCGGACAGAATGAACACTGAAGCTTTCTTT
>TRBJ1-4|NA|TRBV5-1|TRBD1
CASSQTGGQEKLFF
TGCGCCAGCAGCCAGACAGGGGGCCAGGAAAAACTGTTTTTT
>TRBJ1-2|NA|TRBV10-3|NA
CAISEAPGRSYGYTF
TGTGCCATCAGTGAAGCCCCCGGGAGAAGCTATGGCTACACCTTC
>TRBJ2-7|NA|TRBV5-1|NA
CASSTYEGGSIYEQYF
TGCGCCAGCAGCACCTACGAGGGGGGGAGCATCTACGAGCAGTACTTC
>TRBJ2-2|NA|TRBV5-1|NA
CASSLAGGRGSNTGELFF
TGCGCCAGCAGCTTGGCGGGCGGCAGGGGATCGAACACCGGGGAGCTGTTTTTT
>TRBJ1-2|NA|TRBV27|TRBD1
CASKTGVNRGYGYTF
TGTGCCAGCAAAACCGGAGTTAACAGGGGCTATGGCTACACCTTC
>TRBJ1-3|NA|TRBV7-3|NA
CASSPDPGGGNTIYF
TGTGCCAGCAGCCCAGATCCAGGAGGTGGAAACACCATATATTTT
>TRBJ1-1|NA|TRBV2|NA
CASNAQGSKTEAFF
TGTGCCAGCAATGCACAGGGCAGTAAGACTGAAGCTTTCTTT
>TRBJ1-6|NA|TRBV19|NA
CASSGQSSYNSPLHF
TGTGCCAGTAGTGGGCAGAGCTCCTATAATTCACCCCTCCACTTT
>TRBJ2-3|NA|TRBV27|TRBD2
CASSTSGGSWRDTQYF
TGTGCCAGCAGTACTAGCGGGGGCTCTTGGAGAGATACGCAGTATTTT
>TRBJ1-6|once|TRBV7-9|TRBD1
CASSFQTGNSPLHF
TGTGCCAGCAGCTTTCAGACAGGGAATTCACCCCTCCACTTT
>TRBJ2-7|NA|TRBV28|NA
CASVRQSSYEQYF
TGTGCCAGCGTGAGACAGAGCTCCTACGAGCAGTACTTC
>TRBJ1-1|NA|TRBV4-1|TRBD1
CASSHTGVSTEAFF
TGCGCCAGCAGCCACACAGGGGTTTCCACTGAAGCTTTCTTT
>TRBJ1-1|NA|TRBV10-3|NA
CAISGGQTNTEAFF
TGTGCCATCAGTGGTGGACAGACGAACACTGAAGCTTTCTTT
>TRBJ1-1|once|TRBV4-2|TRBD1
CASSQGGQGAGTEAFF
TGTGCCAGCAGCCAAGGGGGACAGGGGGCTGGGACTGAAGCTTTCTTT
>TRBJ1-2|once|TRBV9|NA
CASSVALDSSYGYTF
TGTGCCAGCAGCGTAGCCTTGGACAGCAGCTATGGCTACACCTTC
>TRBJ1-6|NA|TRBV2|TRBD1
CASRGQVGSPLHF
TGTGCCAGCAGGGGACAGGTCGGTTCACCCCTCCACTTT
>TRBJ2-5|NA|TRBV13|TRBD2
CASSFRGLAGGLPETQYF
TGTGCCAGCAGCTTCAGGGGGTTAGCGGGGGGCCTCCCAGAGACCCAGTACTTC
>TRBJ1-4|NA|TRBV19|NA
CASSMRRGGEKLFF
TGTGCCAGTAGTATGAGGAGGGGCGGTGAAAAACTGTTTTTT
>TRBJ1-5|NA|TRBV28|NA
CASSLGGKTILPQHF
TGTGCCAGCAGTCTGGGAGGGAAGACAATCCTACCCCAGCATTTT
>TRBJ2-3|NA|TRBV7-9|NA
CASSLGGPLSTDTQYF
TGTGCCAGCAGCTTAGGAGGTCCGCTGAGCACAGATACGCAGTATTTT
>TRBJ1-2|once|TRBV28|TRBD1
CASTSTGSGYGYTF
TGTGCCAGCACCTCGACAGGGTCCGGCTATGGCTACACCTTC
>TRBJ1-1|NA|TRBV7-9|NA
CASSFGGPAFF
TGTGCCAGCAGCTTCGGAGGGCCTGCTTTCTTT